A single TCR beta chain is shown here with its context. Sequencing was performed with immunoSEQ multiplex PCR; in TCRdb, only in-frame clones are kept and a portion is missing. The sample holds 250,000 to 300,000 clones, approximately 86% seen once. These data come from a study of blood T cell repertoires in COVID-19. Study overall: Both acute and convalescent COVID-19 samples were obtained from the United States, Italy and Spain.

CDR1 is KGHDR and CDR2 is SFDVKD in the germline V gene. The length of the CDR3 is 14 residues. V was shortened by 7 bases and J by 2 bases, with 14 bases between the two germline ends. Source material: peripheral blood. This clonotype originated in an older woman with COVID-19, enrolled during active disease. The chain is built from TRBV24-1 and TRBJ2-7, with D perhaps TRBD1 (6 bases). CDR3 sequence (DNA): TGTGCCACCAGCCCCCGGGACATCCCCTACGAGCAGTACTTC. Protein sequence: CATSPRDIPYEQYF.